This T cell receptor (beta chain) was retrieved from a study of response to subunit inactivated influenza vaccine. TCRdb ran MiXCR on the RT-PCR reads and lists one entry per CDR3 protein. The sample contains roughly 780,000 distinct CDR3 sequences, less than 20% of which appear only once. Germline-derived CDR1 and CDR2 are SGHAT and FQNNGV. Trimming stripped 5 bases from V and 5 bases from J, with 15 bases between. The CDR3 contains 14 residues. This sequence was found in a man aged 50 to 60 who received an inactivated influenza vaccine. The material was PBMCs from blood, obtained roughly 5 days after vaccination. V is TRBV11-2 and J is TRBJ1-1; possible D gene TRBD1, 5 bases. CDR3 in DNA: TGTGCCAGCAGCCCCGGGAGGGGTGGGACTGAAGCTTTCTTT. This translates into CASSPGRGGTEAFF. The full variable domain, rest sourced from reference TRBV11-2 and TRBJ1-1, is EAGVAQSPRYKIIEKRQSVAFWCNPISGHATLYWYQQILGQGPKLLIQFQNNGVVDDSQLPKDRFSAERLKGVDSTLKIQPAKLEDSAVYLCASSPGRGGTEAFFGQGTRLTVV.